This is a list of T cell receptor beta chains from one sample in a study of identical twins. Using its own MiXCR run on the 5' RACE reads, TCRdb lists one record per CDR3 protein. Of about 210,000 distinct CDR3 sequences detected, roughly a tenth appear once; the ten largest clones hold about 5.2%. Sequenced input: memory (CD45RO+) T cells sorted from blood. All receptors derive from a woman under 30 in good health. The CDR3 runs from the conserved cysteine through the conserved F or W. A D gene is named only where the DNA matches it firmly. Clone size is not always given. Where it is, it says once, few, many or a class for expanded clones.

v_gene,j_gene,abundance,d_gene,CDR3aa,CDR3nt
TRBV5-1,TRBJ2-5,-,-,CASSFFGTQETQYF,TGCGCCAGCAGCTTTTTCGGGACACAAGAGACCCAGTACTTC
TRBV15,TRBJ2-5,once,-,CATSRDPNGLETQYF,TGTGCCACCAGCAGAGACCCGAACGGGTTGGAGACCCAGTACTTC
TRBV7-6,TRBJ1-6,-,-,CASSLSSGHRSPLHF,TGTGCCAGCAGCTTATCCTCGGGGCACCGCTCACCCCTCCACTTT
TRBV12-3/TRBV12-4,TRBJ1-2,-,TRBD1,CASSLGYGTGASNYGYTF,TGTGCCAGCAGTTTAGGTTACGGGACAGGGGCTTCTAACTATGGCTACACCTTC
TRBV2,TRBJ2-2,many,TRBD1,CASSWDSSTGELFF,TGTGCCAGCAGTTGGGACAGCAGCACCGGGGAGCTGTTTTTT
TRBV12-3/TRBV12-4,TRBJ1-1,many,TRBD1,CASNPTGGHTEAFF,TGTGCCAGCAACCCGACAGGGGGCCATACTGAAGCTTTCTTT
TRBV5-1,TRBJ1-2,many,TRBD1,CASRQGDYGYTF,TGCGCCAGCCGCCAGGGGGATTATGGCTACACCTTC
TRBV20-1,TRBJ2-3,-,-,CSARDGGRTQITQYF,TGCAGTGCTAGAGATGGGGGTAGGACACAGATAACGCAGTATTTT
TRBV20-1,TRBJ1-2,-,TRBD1,CSAPVTGNLGYTF,TGCAGTGCTCCCGTGACAGGGAATCTTGGCTACACCTTC
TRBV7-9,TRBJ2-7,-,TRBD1,CASSFDRALAYEQYF,TGTGCCAGCAGCTTCGACAGGGCTTTAGCATACGAGCAGTACTTC
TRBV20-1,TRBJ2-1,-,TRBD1,CSARPPDRNEQFF,TGCAGTGCTAGGCCACCGGACAGGAATGAGCAGTTCTTC
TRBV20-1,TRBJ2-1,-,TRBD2,CSARDPSGGYNEQFF,TGCAGTGCTAGAGATCCATCGGGGGGATACAATGAGCAGTTCTTC
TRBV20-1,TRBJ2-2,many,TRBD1,CSARDLYRGLSTGELFF,TGCAGTGCTAGAGACCTATACAGGGGGCTTAGCACCGGGGAGCTGTTTTTT
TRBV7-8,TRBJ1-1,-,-,CASSLANPNTEAFF,TGTGCCAGCAGCTTAGCGAACCCGAACACTGAAGCTTTCTTT
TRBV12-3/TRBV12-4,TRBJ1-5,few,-,CACRLGTEYQPQHF,TGTGCCTGCAGGCTAGGGACGGAGTATCAGCCCCAGCATTTT
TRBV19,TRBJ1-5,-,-,CASSIAALQPQHF,TGTGCCAGTAGTATCGCGGCTCTTCAGCCCCAGCATTTT
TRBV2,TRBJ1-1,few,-,CASRRDGTEAFF,TGTGCCAGCAGAAGGGATGGCACTGAAGCTTTCTTT
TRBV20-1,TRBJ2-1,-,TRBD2,CSAWRLTSGRDNEQFF,TGCAGTGCTTGGCGTCTGACTAGCGGGAGAGACAATGAGCAGTTCTTC
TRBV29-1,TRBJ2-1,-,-,CSVEIIERFF,TGCAGCGTTGAAATAATCGAGCGATTCTTC
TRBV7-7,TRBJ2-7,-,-,CASSLGPGREQYF,TGTGCCAGCAGCTTAGGTCCAGGGCGAGAGCAGTACTTC
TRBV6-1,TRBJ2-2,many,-,CASRPSGSGELFF,TGTGCCAGCAGGCCTTCAGGGTCCGGGGAGCTGTTTTTT
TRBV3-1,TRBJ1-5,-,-,CASSHGFQPQHF,TGTGCCAGCAGCCATGGGTTTCAGCCCCAGCATTTT
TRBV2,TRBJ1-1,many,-,CASSVTGGEAFF,TGTGCCAGCAGTGTTACGGGCGGTGAAGCTTTCTTT
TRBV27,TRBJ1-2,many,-,CASSPGWANYGYTF,TGTGCCAGCAGTCCCGGGTGGGCTAACTATGGCTACACCTTC
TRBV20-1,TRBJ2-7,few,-,CSARDLRGPSYEQYF,TGCAGTGCTAGAGATCTGCGGGGGCCCTCCTACGAGCAGTACTTC
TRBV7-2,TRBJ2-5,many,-,CASSLEVRVETQYF,TGTGCCAGCAGCTTAGAGGTACGGGTAGAGACCCAGTACTTC
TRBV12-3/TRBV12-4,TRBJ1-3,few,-,CASRAPRRGVANTIYF,TGTGCCAGCAGAGCCCCAAGACGGGGGGTGGCAAACACCATATATTTT
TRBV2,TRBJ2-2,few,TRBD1,CASSESTGDGELFF,TGTGCCAGCAGTGAAAGCACAGGGGACGGGGAGCTGTTTTTT
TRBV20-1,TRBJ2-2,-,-,CSARDLGAGPGTGELFF,TGCAGTGCTAGAGATCTCGGAGCGGGCCCTGGGACCGGGGAGCTGTTTTTT
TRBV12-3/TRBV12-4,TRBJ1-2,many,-,CASSTLNYGYTF,TGTGCCAGTTCGACTCTAAACTATGGCTACACCTTC
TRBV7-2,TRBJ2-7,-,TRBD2,CASSLSLAAAYEQYF,TGTGCCAGCAGCTTAAGTCTAGCGGCGGCCTACGAGCAGTACTTC
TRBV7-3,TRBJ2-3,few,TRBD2,CASSPGLAGGTYTDTQYF,TGTGCCAGCAGCCCCGGACTAGCGGGGGGAACCTACACAGATACGCAGTATTTT
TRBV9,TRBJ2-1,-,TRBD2,CASSEIWAGAGGPNEQFF,TGTGCCAGCAGCGAAATTTGGGCTGGAGCGGGGGGGCCGAATGAGCAGTTCTTC
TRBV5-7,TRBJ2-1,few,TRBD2,CASSWEGHAAISYNEQFF,TGTGCCAGCAGCTGGGAGGGTCACGCAGCCATCTCCTACAATGAGCAGTTCTTC
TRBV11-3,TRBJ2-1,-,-,CASSLEAAGNGDEQFF,TGTGCCAGCAGCTTAGAGGCTGCGGGGAATGGCGATGAGCAGTTCTTC
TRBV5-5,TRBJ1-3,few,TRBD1,CASSWDRGNTIYF,TGTGCCAGCAGCTGGGACAGGGGAAACACCATATATTTT
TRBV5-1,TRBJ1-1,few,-,CASSLAAGSPEAFF,TGCGCCAGCAGCTTGGCCGCGGGCAGCCCTGAAGCTTTCTTT
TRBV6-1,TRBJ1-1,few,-,CASSPDKYTEAFF,TGTGCCAGCAGCCCTGACAAATACACTGAAGCTTTCTTT
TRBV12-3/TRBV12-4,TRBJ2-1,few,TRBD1,CASRPRRGSGFF,TGTGCCAGCAGACCCCGCAGGGGGTCGGGGTTCTTC
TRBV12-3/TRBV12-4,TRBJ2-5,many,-,CASSPSAPRETQYF,TGTGCCAGCAGCCCCAGTGCCCCTAGGGAGACCCAGTACTTC
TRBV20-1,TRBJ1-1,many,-,CSAHWISRNEAFF,TGCAGTGCCCACTGGATTTCGCGGAATGAAGCTTTCTTT
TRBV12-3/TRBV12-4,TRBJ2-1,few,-,CASSFNSQLQFF,TGTGCCAGCAGTTTTAATAGCCAACTGCAGTTCTTC
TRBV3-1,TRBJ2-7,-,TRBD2,CASKLSGRDEQYF,TGTGCCAGCAAATTGAGCGGGAGGGACGAGCAGTACTTC
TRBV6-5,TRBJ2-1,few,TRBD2,CASSYSKSGGSQFF,TGTGCCAGCAGTTACTCTAAGTCGGGAGGGTCTCAGTTCTTC
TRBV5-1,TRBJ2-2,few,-,CASSLQEAETGELFF,TGCGCCAGCAGCTTACAGGAGGCGGAAACCGGGGAGCTGTTTTTT
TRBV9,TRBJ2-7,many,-,CASSPSPVMTYEQYF,TGTGCCAGCAGCCCCTCGCCCGTTATGACCTACGAGCAGTACTTC
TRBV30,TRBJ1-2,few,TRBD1,CAWWKTGENDGYTF,TGTGCCTGGTGGAAGACAGGGGAAAATGACGGCTACACCTTC
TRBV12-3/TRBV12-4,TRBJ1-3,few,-,CASGGRADGNTIYF,TGTGCCAGCGGAGGCAGGGCGGATGGAAACACCATATATTTT
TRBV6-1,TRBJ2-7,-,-,CASIGGRGFPNEQYF,TGTGCCAGCATAGGTGGCAGGGGATTTCCTAACGAGCAGTACTTC
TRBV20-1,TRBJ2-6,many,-,CSASPRVGSGANVLTF,TGCAGTGCTAGCCCCCGGGTGGGCTCTGGGGCCAACGTCCTGACTTTC
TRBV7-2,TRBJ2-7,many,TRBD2,CASNFGTSSVEQYF,TGTGCCAGCAACTTTGGGACTAGCTCCGTCGAGCAGTACTTC
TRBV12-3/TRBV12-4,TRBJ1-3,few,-,CASSPHRDGNTIYF,TGTGCCAGCAGTCCTCACAGGGACGGAAACACCATATATTTT
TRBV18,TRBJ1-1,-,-,CASSPTGRANTEAFF,TGTGCCAGCTCACCCACCGGTCGGGCGAACACTGAAGCTTTCTTT
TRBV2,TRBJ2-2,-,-,CASSEDRGSPTYTGELFF,TGTGCCAGCAGTGAAGACCGAGGGTCCCCAACCTACACCGGGGAGCTGTTTTTT
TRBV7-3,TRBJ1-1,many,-,CASSNREGNSEAFF,TGTGCCAGCAGCAACAGGGAAGGGAACAGTGAAGCTTTCTTT
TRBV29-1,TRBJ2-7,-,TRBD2,CSVGGGSYEQYF,TGCAGCGTTGGCGGGGGGTCCTACGAGCAGTACTTC
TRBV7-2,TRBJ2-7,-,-,CASSWRGSSYEQYF,TGTGCCAGCAGCTGGAGGGGGAGCTCCTACGAGCAGTACTTC
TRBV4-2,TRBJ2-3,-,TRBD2,CASSLAGGSLQDTQYF,TGTGCCAGCAGCTTAGCGGGGGGGTCGCTCCAAGATACGCAGTATTTT
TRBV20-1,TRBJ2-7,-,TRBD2,CSASGSLSGSSYEQYF,TGCAGTGCTAGTGGGTCCTTAAGCGGGAGCTCCTACGAGCAGTACTTC
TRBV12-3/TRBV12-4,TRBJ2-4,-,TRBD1,CASSFLGTVLAKNIQYF,TGTGCCAGCAGTTTTTTAGGGACAGTACTAGCCAAAAACATTCAGTACTTC